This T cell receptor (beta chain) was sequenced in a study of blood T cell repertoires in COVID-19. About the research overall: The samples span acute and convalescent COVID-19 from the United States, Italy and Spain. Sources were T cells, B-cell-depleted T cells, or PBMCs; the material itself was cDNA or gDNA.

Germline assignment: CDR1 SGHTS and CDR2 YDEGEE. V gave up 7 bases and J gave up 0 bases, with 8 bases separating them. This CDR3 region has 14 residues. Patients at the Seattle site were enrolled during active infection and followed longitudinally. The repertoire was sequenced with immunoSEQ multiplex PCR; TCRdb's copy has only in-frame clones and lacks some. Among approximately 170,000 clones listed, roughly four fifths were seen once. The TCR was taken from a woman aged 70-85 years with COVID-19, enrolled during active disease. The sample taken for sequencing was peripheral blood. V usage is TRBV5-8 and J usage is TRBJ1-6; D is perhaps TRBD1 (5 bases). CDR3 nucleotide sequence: TGTGCCAGCCGGGGGGGCTCCTATAATTCACCCCTCCACTTT. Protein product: CASRGGSYNSPLHF.